Listed here are 21 T cell receptor beta chains from one sample, sequenced in a study of blood T cells in healthy people across ages. Primers used in a second PCR of about 6 to 11 cycles were a sample-barcoded 5' primer and a J-beta primer mix. MiXCR was run by TCRdb on the 5' RACE reads, yielding one entry per CDR3 protein. The repertoire consists of roughly 680,000 distinct CDR3 sequences, with around 45% occurring once and the leading ten covering around a third. The specimen was blood. All receptors come from a woman aged 60-75 years in good health.

The chain uses TRBV6-2 or TRBV6-3 and TRBJ2-4, with 9 nucleotides matching TRBD1. The closer fit of TRBJ2-7 to the DNA end suggests the J call may be wrong. The V gene's germline CDR1 is MNHEY and CDR2 SVGEGT. This CDR3 spans 14 amino acids. For the CDR3, the DNA is TGTGCCAGCAGTGACCCGGACAGGGGTTTCGAGCAGTACTTC. This translates into CASSDPDRGFEQYF.

To note about this clonotype: The junction does not match germline at one end; this may be a read error. The chain is built from TRBV7-2 and TRBJ2-2, with D possibly TRBD1 on 5 matching bases. Germline V gene sequence: CDR1 SGHTA, CDR2 FQGNSA. CDR3 length equals 16 residues. The CDR3 coding sequence is TGTGCCAGCAGCTTAGAACAGGCCAGTAACACTGGGGAGCTGTTTTTT. Protein sequence: CASSLEQASNTGELFF.

The chain links TRBV3-1 to TRBJ2-1; tentatively, D is TRBD2 (5 bases). CDR1 and CDR2 from the germline V gene are LGHDT and YNNKEL (reference sequence). V lost 3 bases and J 6 bases, leaving 12 bases between the germline ends. This CDR3 is 14 amino acids long. Here the CDR3 reads CASSHGLRPNEQFF. CDR3 DNA: TGTGCCAGCAGCCACGGACTCCGCCCCAATGAGCAGTTCTTC.

The V gene is TRBV5-1, the J gene TRBJ2-1, with 8 bases fitting TRBD2. The CDR3 is 16 amino acids. Trimming at V came to 2 bases and at J to 6 bases, leaving 10 bases not matched to a gene. CDR1 SGHRS and CDR2 YFSETQ come from the germline V gene. CDR3 bases: TGCGCCAGCAGCTTTCAATCAGCGGGAGTAAGCAATGAGCAGTTCTTC. It yields the protein CASSFQSAGVSNEQFF. Based on the CDR3 plus reference TRBV5-1 and TRBJ2-1, the full variable domain is KAGVTQTPRYLIKTRGQQVTLSCSPISGHRSVSWYQQTPGQGLQFLFEYFSETQRNKGNFPGRFSGRQFSNSRSEMNVSTLELGDSALYLCASSFQSAGVSNEQFFGPGTRLTVL.

To note about this clonotype: Sequence at one end of the junction differs from germline and may be a read error. This chain joins TRBV7-2 and TRBJ2-1, with D hard to call. The germline V gene encodes CDR1 SGHTA and CDR2 FQGNSA. The length of the CDR3 is 13 residues. This CDR3 reads CASSLGIYSEQFF. The CDR3 DNA reads TGTGCCAGCAGCTTAGGTATCTACAGTGAGCAGTTCTTC.

On this clonotype: One end of the junction fails to match germline, which may point to a read error. The chain couples TRBV5-6 to TRBJ2-2; a weak D match, TRBD2 (5 bases). The CDR3 length is 15 residues. Germline CDR1 SGHDT, CDR2 YYEEEE. The chain's CDR3 is CASSFSPGNAGELFF. The CDR3, as DNA: TGTGCCAGCAGCTTTTCGCCCGGGAACGCCGGGGAGCTGTTTTTT.

The rearrangement uses TRBV28 and TRBJ2-5; 15 positions agree with TRBD2. After removal of 6 bases from V and 11 bases from J, the junction contained 16 bases not matched to a gene. CDR3 length equals 17 residues. Germline V gives CDR1 MDHEN, CDR2 SYDVKM. CDR3 DNA: TGTGCCAGCAGCCCAGGGACTAGCGGGAGGAGGGGCAATGAGCAGTACTTC. The encoded protein is CASSPGTSGRRGNEQYF. Complete variable domain (other parts from reference TRBV28 and TRBJ2-5): DVKVTQSSRYLVKRTGEKVFLECVQDMDHENMFWYRQDPGLGLRLIYFSYDVKMKEKGDIPEGYSVSREKKERFSLILESASTNQTSMYLCASSPGTSGRRGNEQYFGPGTRLLVL.

A word on this clonotype: The junction shows a germline mismatch at one end, possibly a read error. V is TRBV7-7 and J is TRBJ2-1; D uncertain. The CDR3 is 13 residues long. The germline gives CDR1 SSHAT, CDR2 FNYEAQ (reference sequence). CDR3 sequence (DNA): TGTGCTAGCAGCTTTTCCCTCTCGAATGAGCAGTTCTTC. It specifies CASSFSLSNEQFF.

The CDR3 protein is CASSLKKNSSYNEQFF. Written as DNA, the CDR3 is TGTGCCAGCAGCTTAAAGAAAAACTCCTCCTACAATGAGCAGTTCTTC. The V gene is TRBV11-3, the J gene TRBJ2-1; unclear D gene. The germline V gene has CDR1 SGHNT and CDR2 YENEEA. The CDR3 extends over 16 amino acids. Between the trimmed V and J ends, which lost 2 bases and 0 bases, there was a span of 11 bases.

This clonotype occurred a few times. This chain links TRBV29-1 with TRBJ2-1; D is undetermined. The germline gives CDR1 SQVTM, CDR2 ANQGSEA. The CDR3 spans 13 residues. V gave up 3 bases and J gave up 8 bases, with 14 bases separating them. This CDR3 reads CSVDRGSTDEQFF. In nucleotides, the CDR3 is TGCAGCGTTGATCGCGGTAGCACCGATGAGCAGTTCTTC.

The chain joins TRBV28 to TRBJ2-1; the D is unclear. CDR1 is MDHEN and CDR2 is SYDVKM in the germline V gene. The CDR3 is 15 residues long. Between the trimmed V and J ends, which lost 6 bases and 5 bases, there was a span of 17 bases. This CDR3 reads CASSQDQLLNNEQFF. The DNA for the CDR3 is TGTGCCAGCAGCCAGGACCAGCTCCTCAACAATGAGCAGTTCTTC.

This clonotype was observed once. The chain links TRBV10-3 to TRBJ2-5; D uncertain. The CDR3 has 13 residues. Trimming took 0 bases from V and 3 from J, leaving 5 bases between them. Per germline, CDR1 ENHRY and CDR2 SYGVKD. The CDR3 DNA reads as TGTGCCATCAGTGAGTCTGAGGAAGAGACCCAGTACTTC. Encoded protein: CAISESEEETQYF.

J is TRBJ2-1 and V is TRBV7-2; D is ambiguous. The tail of the sequence fits TRBJ2-7 better, so the J call may be wrong. Germline CDR1 is SGHTA and CDR2 is FQGNSA. CDR3 length equals 14 residues. The DNA of the CDR3 is TGTGCCAGCAGGCCCGGTGGCTCCTACAATGAGCAGTACTTC. This encodes CASRPGGSYNEQYF.

The rearrangement joins TRBV12-3 or TRBV12-4 to TRBJ2-5, with D possibly matching TRBD1 (6 bases). This CDR3 is 16 amino acids long. Deletions cut 6 bases from V and 2 bases from J, with 19 bases between. The CDR3 region is CASSGQTTLKQETQYF. The DNA for the CDR3 is TGTGCCAGCAGCGGACAGACCACACTTAAACAAGAGACCCAGTACTTC.

This clonotype occurred a few times. The rearrangement links TRBV29-1 to TRBJ2-3; 14 bases map to TRBD2. This CDR3 spans 17 amino acids. The trim removed 7 bases at V and 3 bases at J, leaving 12 bases unmatched. CDR1 and CDR2 (germline): SQVTM, ANQGSEA. CDR3 residues: CSGLGLAGVGKTDTQYF. The CDR3, as DNA: TGCAGCGGACTGGGACTAGCGGGAGTGGGGAAGACAGATACGCAGTATTTT.

This clonotype was recorded a few times. The V and J genes are TRBV4-2 and TRBJ2-1; 13 bases map to TRBD2. J lost 0 bases, V lost 4 bases, and 9 bases had no gene match. The CDR3 has 19 residues. Germline V gene sequence: CDR1 LGHNA, CDR2 YNFKEQ. The CDR3 sequence: CASSPGLAGIPSSYNEQFF. In DNA form, the CDR3 reads TGTGCCAGCAGCCCGGGACTAGCGGGAATCCCGAGCTCCTACAATGAGCAGTTCTTC.

Written as DNA, the CDR3 is TGTGCCAGCAGTTCCTACTCGCTCCCGACAGGGAAACATGAGCAGTTCTTC. Its protein is CASSSYSLPTGKHEQFF. V is TRBV27 and J is TRBJ2-1; 7 bases match TRBD1. V dropped 4 bases and J dropped 8; count of bases not matched to a gene: 17. The CDR3 extends over 17 amino acids. The V gene's germline CDR1 is MNHEY and CDR2 SMNVEV (reference sequence).

The chain recombines TRBV6-6 with TRBJ1-1; D call uncertain. Germline V lookup: CDR1 MNHNY, CDR2 SVGAGI (reference sequence). Trimming cost V 2 bases and J 5 bases, with 15 bases left between them. This CDR3 comprises 15 residues. The CDR3 loop is CASSYGRVSGTEAFF. CDR3 nucleotides: TGTGCCAGCAGTTACGGGCGGGTAAGCGGGACTGAAGCTTTCTTT.

The chain employs TRBV7-2 and TRBJ2-7; 10 bases are a match to TRBD2. This CDR3 spans 18 amino acids. In germline, CDR1 is SGHTA, CDR2 FQGNSA. Trimming cost V 2 bases and J 0 bases; bases outside gene matches: 10. CDR3 sequence: CASSLRTGLAVYSYEQYF. CDR3 DNA: TGTGCCAGCAGCTTAAGGACAGGACTAGCGGTGTACTCCTACGAGCAGTACTTC.

The sample holds a few counts of this clonotype. The chain has TRBV20-1 and TRBJ2-2, with 8 bases that match TRBD2. Trimming removed 8 bases from V and 5 bases from J; junction bases left unmatched: 7. This CDR3 has 13 residues. CDR1 is DFQATT, CDR2 SNEGSKA, per germline (reference sequence). The DNA for the CDR3 is TGCAGTAGCGGGAGAGGAGGAACCGGGGAGCTGTTTTTT. It is translated as CSSGRGGTGELFF.

The gene calls are TRBV29-1 and TRBJ1-1; D is unclear. V was cut by 4 bases and J by 7 bases, with 13 bases left in between. From germline, CDR1 is SQVTM and CDR2 ANQGSEA. The CDR3 contains 12 residues. The CDR3 sequence is CSVAGIKIEAFF. The DNA for the CDR3 is TGCAGCGTTGCGGGGATTAAGATTGAAGCTTTCTTT.